These 27 T cell receptor beta chains were sequenced from one sample in a study of blood T cell repertoires in COVID-19. TCRdb's copy holds only in-frame clones and misses some; the assay was immunoSEQ multiplex PCR. The sample includes about 70,000 clones, approximately 89% of them seen just once. Sequenced: peripheral blood. Receptors originate from a man of 80 years or more with acute or convalescent COVID-19.

This chain links TRBV6-4 with TRBJ2-1; TRBD1 aligns across 11 bases. CDR1 is MRHNA and CDR2 is SNTAGT in the germline V gene. Unmatched junction bases numbered 11, after V lost 5 bases and J lost 8 bases. This CDR3 has 16 amino acids. The CDR3 bases are TGTGCCAGCAGTCCCGGGACAGGGGGAGGTTACGATGAGCAGTTCTTC. Its protein is CASSPGTGGGYDEQFF.

The rearrangement joins TRBV3-1 (or the pseudogene TRBV3-2) to TRBJ2-6; TRBD2 matches 9 bases. With 1 base clipped from V and 2 bases from J, the junction kept 12 bases outside the gene matches. Germline-derived CDR1 and CDR2 are LGHDT and YNNKEL (reference sequence). The CDR3 runs 20 residues. The CDR3, as DNA: TGTGCCAGCAGCCAAGGGCCTGTAGCGGGAGTAGACGCTGGGGCCAACGTCCTGACTTTC. Protein sequence: CASSQGPVAGVDAGANVLTF.

As regards this clone: Other nucleotide sequences in the sample specify the same CDR3. V usage is TRBV30 and J usage is TRBJ2-2, with 10 bases identical to TRBD1. This CDR3 spans 13 amino acids. From germline, CDR1 is GTSNPN and CDR2 SVGIG (reference sequence). Trimming at V came to 8 bases and at J to 4 bases, leaving 4 bases not matched to a gene. CDR3 sequence (DNA): TGTGCCAGTGGACAGGGGGGCACCGGGGAGCTGTTTTTT. This translates into CASGQGGTGELFF.

This clone was seen once. This chain links TRBV18 with TRBJ1-3; D unclear. This CDR3 has 15 amino acids. The ends were cut back, 5 bases at V and 0 bases at J, with 11 bases in the middle. Germline V gene lookup returns CDR1 KGHSH and CDR2 LQKENI. The CDR3 spells CASSSKQSSGNTIYF. The CDR3 DNA reads as TGTGCCAGCTCATCGAAACAGTCCTCTGGAAACACCATATATTTT. The whole variable domain, remainder taken from reference TRBV18 and TRBJ1-3, is NAGVMQNPRHLVRRRGQEARLRCSPMKGHSHVYWYRQLPEEGLKFMVYLQKENIIDESGMPKERFSAEFPKEGPSILRIQQVVRGDSAAYFCASSSKQSSGNTIYFGEGSWLTVV.

This clone was seen only once. The V call is TRBV18, the J call TRBJ2-3; possible D gene TRBD2, 5 bases. Germline V gene data show CDR1 as KGHSH and CDR2 as LQKENI. The CDR3 spans 15 residues. V lost 0 bases and J 2 bases, leaving 9 bases between the germline ends. The CDR3, as DNA: TGTGCCAGCTCACCACCGGGAGTCTACACAGATACGCAGTATTTT. Translating gives CASSPPGVYTDTQYF. Supplemented by reference TRBV18 and TRBJ2-3, the full variable domain reads NAGVMQNPRHLVRRRGQEARLRCSPMKGHSHVYWYRQLPEEGLKFMVYLQKENIIDESGMPKERFSAEFPKEGPSILRIQQVVRGDSAAYFCASSPPGVYTDTQYFGPGTRLTVL.

This sequence joins TRBV19 and TRBJ1-3, with D unclear. The V end was cut by 5 bases, the J end by 2 bases, with 13 bases between. CDR3 length: 15 amino acids. Germline CDR1 reads LNHDA; CDR2 reads SQIVND (reference sequence). The CDR3 bases are TGTGCCAGTAGTTTTACCGGGAAAACTGGAAACACCATATATTTT. Protein product: CASSFTGKTGNTIYF.

V gene TRBV19 combines with J gene TRBJ2-2, with 14 bases matching TRBD2. This CDR3 has 16 amino acids. The V gene end was trimmed by 3 bases and the J gene end by 9 bases; junction bases not matched to a gene: 6. Germline assignment: CDR1 LNHDA and CDR2 SQIVND (reference sequence). The CDR3 DNA reads as TGTGCCAGTAGTATGTTGGGACTAGCGGGAGAAAGGGAGCTGTTTTTT. Encoded protein: CASSMLGLAGERELFF. Complete variable domain (other parts from reference TRBV19 and TRBJ2-2): DGGITQSPKYLFRKEGQNVTLSCEQNLNHDAMYWYRQDPGQGLRLIYYSQIVNDFQKGDIAEGYSVSREKKESFPLTVTSAQKNPTAFYLCASSMLGLAGERELFFGEGSRLTVL.

Points on this clone: This same CDR3 is encoded by further DNA sequences in the sample. The V gene is TRBV2, the J gene TRBJ1-5; D might be TRBD1 (6 bases). The CDR3 runs 14 residues. Trimming pared 3 bases from V and 6 bases from J, leaving 12 bases between. CDR1 and CDR2 (germline): SNHLY, FYNNEI. CDR3 loop: CASSEVQGGQPQHF. DNA of the CDR3: TGTGCCAGCAGTGAGGTTCAAGGGGGTCAGCCCCAGCATTTT.

The chain is built from TRBV7-2 and TRBJ2-5; the match to TRBD2 covers 8 bases. Germline trimming cut 3 bases from V and 1 base from J; bases unmatched to any gene: 4. This CDR3 has 15 residues. The germline V gene encodes CDR1 SGHTA and CDR2 FQGNSA. DNA for the CDR3: TGTGCCAGCAGCTTTTCGGGGGGGGCCCAAGAGACCCAGTACTTC. This gives the protein CASSFSGGAQETQYF. The entire variable domain, with the rest obtained from reference TRBV7-2 and TRBJ2-5, is as follows: GAGVSQSPSNKVTEKGKDVELRCDPISGHTALYWYRQSLGQGLEFLIYFQGNSAPDKSGLPSDRFSAERTGGSVSTLTIQRTQQEDSAVYLCASSFSGGAQETQYFGPGTRLLVL.

Only one count was recorded for this clone. The J gene is TRBJ2-7, the V gene TRBV28; a weak D match, TRBD2 (6 bases). Trimming took 6 bases from V and 4 from J, leaving 16 bases between them. Germline V gives CDR1 MDHEN, CDR2 SYDVKM. The CDR3 length is 14 residues. The CDR3 loop reads CASSRTRLVYEQYF. The DNA of the CDR3 is TGTGCCAGCAGCCGCACCCGACTAGTATACGAGCAGTACTTC. The variable domain in full, with the rest retrieved from reference TRBV28 and TRBJ2-7, is DVKVTQSSRYLVKRTGEKVFLECVQDMDHENMFWYRQDPGLGLRLIYFSYDVKMKEKGDIPEGYSVSREKKERFSLILESASTNQTSMYLCASSRTRLVYEQYFGPGTRLTVT.

J is TRBJ2-3 and V is TRBV9; 7 bases line up with TRBD2. This CDR3 is 14 amino acids long. V shed 0 bases and J 6 bases; nucleotides not matched to a gene: 4. Germline-derived CDR1 and CDR2 are SGDLS and YYNGEE. This chain's CDR3 is CASSVGEGSDTQYF. In DNA, the CDR3 is TGTGCCAGCAGCGTAGGGGAGGGTTCCGATACGCAGTATTTT.

The chain links TRBV9 to TRBJ1-4, with TRBD1 identical over 10 bases. The CDR3 has 19 amino acids. Trimming at V came to 2 bases and at J to 3 bases, leaving 13 bases not matched to a gene. The germline V gene encodes CDR1 SGDLS and CDR2 YYNGEE. The CDR3 nucleotides read TGTGCCAGCAGCGTGGAGACAGGGGGCTCGGGGTTTTCTAATGAAAAACTGTTTTTT. Translation: CASSVETGGSGFSNEKLFF.

The chain combines TRBV9 with TRBJ2-7, with 10 bases lining up with TRBD2. The CDR3 consists of 13 residues. Germline-derived CDR1 and CDR2 are SGDLS and YYNGEE. V shed 2 bases, J shed 4 bases, and the junction held 0 bases outside the gene matches. In nucleotides, the CDR3 is TGTGCCAGCAGCGTTAGCGGGGGGTACGAGCAGTACTTC. The encoded protein is CASSVSGGYEQYF.

The chain links TRBV28 to TRBJ1-5; 9 nucleotides match TRBD1. The CDR3 is 16 residues long. After removal of 2 bases from V and 4 bases from J, the junction contained 6 bases not matched to a gene. Germline lookup yields CDR1 MDHEN and CDR2 SYDVKM. The CDR3 reads CASSLNRGLWNQPQHF. CDR3 nucleotides: TGTGCCAGCAGTTTAAACAGGGGGCTTTGGAATCAGCCCCAGCATTTT.

The chain combines TRBV24-1 with TRBJ2-3, with 9 bases identical to TRBD2. Trimming at V came to 3 bases and at J to 3 bases, leaving 9 bases not matched to a gene. Germline CDR1 KGHDR, CDR2 SFDVKD. CDR3 length: 17 residues. CDR3 in amino acids: CATSDPLAGVRTDTQYF. In DNA form, the CDR3 reads TGTGCCACCAGTGATCCCTTAGCGGGAGTAAGGACAGATACGCAGTATTTT.

This clone was seen at least ten times. V usage is TRBV2 and J usage is TRBJ1-2, with D perhaps matching TRBD1 (6 bases). V was trimmed by 11 bases and J by 6 bases, leaving 19 bases between them. The CDR3 totals 13 residues. The germline V gene encodes CDR1 SNHLY and CDR2 FYNNEI. Here the CDR3 DNA reads TGTGCCGGAAGACAGGCTCCCTATCATGGCTACACCTTC. This encodes CAGRQAPYHGYTF.

The chain uses TRBV4-2 and TRBJ2-3; tentative D call: TRBD2 (5 bases). CDR1 and CDR2 (germline): LGHNA, YNFKEQ. The CDR3 is 15 residues long. V was cut by 1 base and J by 2 bases, with 10 bases left in between. The CDR3 DNA sequence: TGTGCCAGCAGCCAAGGGGCGGGCGACACAGATACGCAGTATTTT. Its translation: CASSQGAGDTDTQYF.

A single count supports this clone. The rearrangement links TRBV27 to TRBJ1-6; 10 nucleotides align to TRBD1. Germline CDR1 MNHEY, CDR2 SMNVEV (reference sequence). V lost 6 bases and J lost 7; bases outside the gene matches: 6. The CDR3 has 15 residues. CDR3 sequence reads: CASRPDRGRNSPLHF. The DNA of the CDR3 is TGTGCCAGCAGGCCCGACAGGGGGCGAAATTCACCCCTCCACTTT.

CDR3 protein: CASRPRDRHGDTQYF. Written as DNA, the CDR3 is TGTGCCAGCAGACCCCGGGACAGGCACGGGGATACGCAGTATTTT. The rearrangement uses TRBV28 and TRBJ2-3; 8 nucleotides match TRBD1. This CDR3 is built from 15 residues. The J segment lost 6 bases and the V segment lost 6 bases, leaving 11 bases of the junction unmatched. Germline CDR1 and CDR2: MDHEN and SYDVKM.

About this clone itself: The sample holds other DNA sequences that translate to the same CDR3. CDR3 DNA sequence: TGCAGCGTTGTGGGCAGGCTGAACACTGAAGCTTTCTTT. Amino acid sequence: CSVVGRLNTEAFF. The genes are TRBV29-1 and TRBJ1-1; no firm D call. V was clipped by 4 bases and J by 0 bases, with 9 bases between them. This CDR3 is 13 amino acids long. Germline assignment: CDR1 SQVTM and CDR2 ANQGSEA.

This sequence joins TRBV4-3 and TRBJ1-1, with D unresolved. The germline V gene encodes CDR1 LGHNA and CDR2 YSLEER. The CDR3 is 13 residues long. Trimming removed 0 bases at V and 4 bases at J, with 6 bases between. CDR3 in DNA: TGCGCCAGCAGCCAAGATCGGGGCACTGAAGCTTTCTTT. Amino acids: CASSQDRGTEAFF.

The chain is built from TRBV6-2 or TRBV6-3 and TRBJ2-7; maybe TRBD1 (5 bases). The CDR3 runs to 13 residues. V was shortened by 2 bases and J by 6 bases, with 11 bases between the two germline ends. Germline V gene data show CDR1 as MNHEY and CDR2 as SVGEGT. The chain's CDR3 is CASSYGWGSEQYF. CDR3 DNA: TGTGCCAGCAGTTACGGTTGGGGCAGCGAGCAGTACTTC.

The chain has TRBV4-1 and TRBJ2-1; a possible D gene is TRBD1 (5 bases). Germline V gene lookup returns CDR1 MGHRA and CDR2 YSYEKL. This CDR3 region has 17 residues. Trimming left V 0 bases short and J 3 bases short, with 15 bases between. The CDR3 loop reads CASSQEGSGALYNEQFF. The CDR3 DNA reads TGCGCCAGCAGCCAAGAGGGGTCTGGGGCTCTCTACAATGAGCAGTTCTTC.

The CDR3 nucleotides are TGTGCCAGCAGTGACGACAAAGGGGGGGATCAGCCCCAGCATTTT. Its translation: CASSDDKGGDQPQHF. The rearrangement uses TRBV6-1 and TRBJ1-5; D possibly corresponds to TRBD1 (6 bases). Germline V CDR1 and CDR2: MNHNS, SASEGT. There are 15 residues in the CDR3. V dropped 3 bases and J dropped 5 bases, with 14 bases sitting between them.

The V gene is TRBV5-6, the J gene TRBJ1-2; 8 nucleotides agree with TRBD1. The CDR3 covers 13 residues. V was clipped by 4 bases and J by 7 bases; unmatched bases: 6. Germline lookup yields CDR1 SGHDT and CDR2 YYEEEE. The CDR3 DNA follows: TGTGCCAGCAGCCCGGGACAGGCAAGTGGCTACACCTTC. This translates into CASSPGQASGYTF.

V is TRBV5-1 and J is TRBJ1-1; TRBD1 aligns across 8 bases. Germline CDR1 SGHRS, CDR2 YFSETQ. CDR3 length: 15 residues. With V trimmed by 4 bases and J by 0 bases, 5 bases remained unmatched. CDR3 loop: CASSTRQGLNTEAFF. The CDR3 region has the DNA TGCGCCAGCAGCACTCGACAGGGGTTGAACACTGAAGCTTTCTTT. Filled out from reference TRBV5-1 and TRBJ1-1, the complete variable domain reads KAGVTQTPRYLIKTRGQQVTLSCSPISGHRSVSWYQQTPGQGLQFLFEYFSETQRNKGNFPGRFSGRQFSNSRSEMNVSTLELGDSALYLCASSTRQGLNTEAFFGQGTRLTVV.

The chain uses TRBV2 and TRBJ2-2, with unresolved D. From germline, CDR1 is SNHLY and CDR2 FYNNEI. V gave up 8 bases and J gave up 0 bases, with 7 bases separating them. CDR3 length equals 13 residues. The CDR3 DNA follows: TGTGCCAGCGTTCGGGCGAACACCGGGGAGCTGTTTTTT. Translated: CASVRANTGELFF.